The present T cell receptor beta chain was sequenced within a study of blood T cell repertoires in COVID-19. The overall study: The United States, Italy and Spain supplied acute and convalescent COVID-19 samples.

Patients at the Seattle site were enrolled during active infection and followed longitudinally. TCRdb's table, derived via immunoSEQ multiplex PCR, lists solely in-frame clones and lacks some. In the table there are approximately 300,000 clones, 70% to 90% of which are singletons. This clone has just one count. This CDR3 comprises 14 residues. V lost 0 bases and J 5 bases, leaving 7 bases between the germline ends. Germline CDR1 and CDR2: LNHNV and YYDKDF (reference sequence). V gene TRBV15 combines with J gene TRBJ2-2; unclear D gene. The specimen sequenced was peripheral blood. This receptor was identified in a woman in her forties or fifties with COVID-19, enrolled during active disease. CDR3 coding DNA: TGTGCCACCAGCAGAGATTTTCAAACCGGGGAGCTGTTTTTT. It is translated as CATSRDFQTGELFF.